This TCR beta chain was identified in a study of cytomegalovirus exposure and HLA in healthy donors. Study results and caveats: The presence/absence work took it that sequencing depth was about the same across donors. Analysis performed later showed TCR beta chains linked to HLA being more clonally expanded than equally common others.

V was cut by 0 bases and J by 4 bases, with 9 bases left in between. CDR1 is SQVTM, CDR2 ANQGSEA, per germline. The length of the CDR3 is 13 residues. The PCR made use of 60 Vbeta and 13 Jbeta primers. Using immunoSEQ multiplex PCR, the repertoire was profiled, and TCRdb retains in-frame clones only, with some absent. The sample yields about 130,000 clones, around 78% seen once. As to this clone: Antigen: not known.

J is TRBJ1-2 and V is TRBV29-1; D perhaps matches TRBD1 (6 bases). Material for sequencing was PBMCs. This TCR was sampled from a woman between 35 and 50 years old in good health and CMV-seronegative. The CDR3, as DNA: TGCAGCGTTGAAGATCGGGGGGCCTATGGCTACACCTTC. Protein: CSVEDRGAYGYTF.